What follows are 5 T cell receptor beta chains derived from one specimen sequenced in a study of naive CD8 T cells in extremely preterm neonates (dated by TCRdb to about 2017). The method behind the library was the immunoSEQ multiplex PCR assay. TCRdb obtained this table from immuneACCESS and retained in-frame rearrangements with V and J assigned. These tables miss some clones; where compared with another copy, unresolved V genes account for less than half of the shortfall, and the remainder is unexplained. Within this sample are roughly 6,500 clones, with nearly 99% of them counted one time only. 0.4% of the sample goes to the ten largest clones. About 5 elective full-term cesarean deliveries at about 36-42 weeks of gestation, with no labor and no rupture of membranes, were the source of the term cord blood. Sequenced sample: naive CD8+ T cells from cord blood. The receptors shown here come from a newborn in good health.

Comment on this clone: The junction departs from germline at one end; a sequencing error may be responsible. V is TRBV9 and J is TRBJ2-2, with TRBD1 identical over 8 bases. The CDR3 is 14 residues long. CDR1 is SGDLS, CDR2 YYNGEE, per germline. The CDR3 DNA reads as TGTGCCAGCAGCGTACCGACAGGGGCCGGGAAGCTGTTTTTT. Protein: CASSVPTGAGKLFF.

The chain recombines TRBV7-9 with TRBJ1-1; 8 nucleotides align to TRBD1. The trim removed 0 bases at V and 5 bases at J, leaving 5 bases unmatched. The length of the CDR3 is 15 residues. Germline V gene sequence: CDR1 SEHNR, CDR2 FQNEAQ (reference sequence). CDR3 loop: CASSLATGGETEAFF. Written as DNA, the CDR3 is TGTGCCAGCAGCTTAGCTACAGGGGGGGAAACTGAAGCTTTCTTT.

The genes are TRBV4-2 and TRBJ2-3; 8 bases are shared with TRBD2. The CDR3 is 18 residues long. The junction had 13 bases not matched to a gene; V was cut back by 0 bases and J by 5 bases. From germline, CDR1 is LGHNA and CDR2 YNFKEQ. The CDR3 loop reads CASSQDLIQREPVDTQYF. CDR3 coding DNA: TGTGCCAGCAGCCAAGATCTTATCCAGCGGGAGCCTGTAGATACGCAGTATTTT.

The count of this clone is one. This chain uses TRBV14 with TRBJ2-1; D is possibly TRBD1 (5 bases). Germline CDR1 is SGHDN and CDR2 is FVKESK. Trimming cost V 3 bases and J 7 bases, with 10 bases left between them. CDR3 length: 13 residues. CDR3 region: CASSQPRGNEQFF. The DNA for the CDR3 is TGTGCCAGCAGCCAGCCTAGGGGTAATGAGCAGTTCTTC.

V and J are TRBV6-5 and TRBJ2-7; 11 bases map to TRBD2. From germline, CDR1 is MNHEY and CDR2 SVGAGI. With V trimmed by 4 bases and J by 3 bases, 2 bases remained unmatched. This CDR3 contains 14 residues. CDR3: CASSFGLAGYEQYF. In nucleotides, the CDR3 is TGTGCCAGCAGTTTTGGACTAGCGGGCTACGAGCAGTACTTC.